This entry concerns a single T cell receptor (beta chain). The antigen is unknown. This CDR3 is built from 16 residues. The junction had 4 bases not matched to a gene; V was cut back by 2 bases and J by 6 bases. The germline CDR1 and CDR2 sequences are MDHEN and SYDVKM. PCR amplification relied on 60 Vbeta primers (plus 13 Jbeta primers). Clones were sequenced by immunoSEQ multiplex PCR, and TCRdb holds only the in-frame ones, with some missing. Here the sample spans about 92,000 clones, roughly 86% being singletons. The source of the sample is a study of cytomegalovirus exposure and HLA in healthy donors. Notes on the study in general: TCR beta V segments were, for the most part, productive about 87% or about 30% of the time in an earlier analysis. HLA alleles showed associations with around 15,000 TCR beta sequences in a later analysis, at a 0.05 false discovery rate. It was shown in a later analysis that HLA-associated TCR beta chains were more clonally expanded than other, equally common chains.

This TCR was recovered from a woman aged 18-30 years in good health and CMV-seropositive. V usage is TRBV28 and J usage is TRBJ2-1; 13 bases line up with TRBD2. The sample taken for sequencing was PBMCs. Here the CDR3 reads CASSLGLAGVVNEQFF. CDR3 coding DNA: TGTGCCAGCAGTTTAGGACTAGCGGGAGTCGTCAATGAGCAGTTCTTC.